What follows is one TCR beta chain and its context. Its antigen remains unidentified. The data belong to a study of T cells in Graves' hyperthyroidism and ophthalmopathy. The study's findings and limits: Among thyroid clonotypes expanded above 0.001, most also appeared in blood.

TCR beta CDR3 regions were amplified from RNA. A set of HTBI primers served as the primers for a first-round RT-PCR of the TCR CDR3. MiXCR was run by TCRdb on the multiplex PCR reads, yielding one entry per CDR3 protein. The repertoire consists of some 150,000 distinct CDR3 sequences, with roughly a fifth occurring once and the leading ten covering about two thirds. This CDR3 region has 16 residues. V gave up 4 bases and J gave up 3 bases; unmatched junction bases: 7. In germline, CDR1 is SGHRS, CDR2 YFSETQ. The TCR sequence derives from a woman between 50 and 59 years old with Graves' hyperthyroidism that later progressed to Graves' ophthalmopathy. The sequencing input was blood. This chain uses TRBV5-1 with TRBJ2-7, with 13 bases that match TRBD2. DNA of the CDR3: TGCGCCAGCAGCAAAGGGACTAGCGGGACCGGCTACGAGCAGTACTTC. Translation: CASSKGTSGTGYEQYF.